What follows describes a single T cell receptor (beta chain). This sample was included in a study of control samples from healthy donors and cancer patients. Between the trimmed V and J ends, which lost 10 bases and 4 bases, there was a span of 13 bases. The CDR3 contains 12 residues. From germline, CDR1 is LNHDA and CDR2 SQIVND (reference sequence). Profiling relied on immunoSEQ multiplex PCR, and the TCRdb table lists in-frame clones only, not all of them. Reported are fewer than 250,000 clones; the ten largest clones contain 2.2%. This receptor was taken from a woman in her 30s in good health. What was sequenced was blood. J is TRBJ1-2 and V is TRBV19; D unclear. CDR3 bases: TGTGCCATCTCCGACCGACCCTATGGCTACACCTTC. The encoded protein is CAISDRPYGYTF.